This TCR beta chain was recorded in a study of T-cell reconstitution after alpha-beta-depleted transplantation in children. This CDR3 spans 15 amino acids. CDR1 is MNHNS and CDR2 is SASEGT in the germline V gene. Trimming at V came to 6 bases and at J to 5 bases, leaving 7 bases not matched to a gene. Whole-study findings and limits: Newly produced T cells mostly accounted for T-cell counts and diversity one year post-transplant. The high TCRbeta diversity at day 60 in some patients came from surviving recipient T cells and thymic progenitors. Two months or so post-transplant, alpha-beta T cells reportedly derived from several hundred expanded graft clones.

As concerns this clonotype: What it binds is not known.

Researchers prepared the TCRbeta library using unique molecular identifiers, the study reports. TCRdb reprocessed the PCR reads via MiXCR and lists one record per CDR3 protein. The table shows about 440,000 distinct CDR3 sequences, with 43% occurring only once. This specimen consisted of PBMCs, obtained before TCRalphabeta/CD19-depleted stem cell transplant. This TCR was sampled from a girl aged 2 to 9 with aplastic anemia, due to receive a stem cell transplant. This chain links TRBV6-1 with TRBJ2-2, with 9 nucleotides matching TRBD2. The chain's CDR3 is CASRVSGSGTGELFF. CDR3 DNA: TGTGCCAGCAGGGTTAGCGGGAGCGGAACCGGGGAGCTGTTTTTT.